This TCR beta chain originates from a study of shared clonotypes between healthy human individuals. About the study: Used for every donor were three CD4 naive, three CD4 memory, two CD8 naive and one CD8 memory plate.

The CDR3 runs 15 residues. The V and J ends lost 1 base and 1 base respectively, with 10 bases between them. The V gene's germline CDR1 is LNHDA and CDR2 SQIVND (reference sequence). Assay used: immunoSEQ multiplex PCR; TCRdb lists only in-frame clones, some missing. The sample records about 1.5 million clones, 95% to 97% being singletons. A CD45RA-negative memory subset and a CD45RA+ naive subset were separated from the CD4+ cells. The receptor was derived from a man aged 30-40 years in good health. This sequence joins TRBV19 and TRBJ1-1, with D tentatively TRBD1 (6 bases). The material sequenced was naive CD4+ T cells sorted from blood. Subset reported: CD45RA+ positively selected. CDR3 sequence (DNA): TGTGCCAGTAGTATAGGGGGGCGTTCGAACACTGAAGCTTTCTTT. It encodes CASSIGGRSNTEAFF.